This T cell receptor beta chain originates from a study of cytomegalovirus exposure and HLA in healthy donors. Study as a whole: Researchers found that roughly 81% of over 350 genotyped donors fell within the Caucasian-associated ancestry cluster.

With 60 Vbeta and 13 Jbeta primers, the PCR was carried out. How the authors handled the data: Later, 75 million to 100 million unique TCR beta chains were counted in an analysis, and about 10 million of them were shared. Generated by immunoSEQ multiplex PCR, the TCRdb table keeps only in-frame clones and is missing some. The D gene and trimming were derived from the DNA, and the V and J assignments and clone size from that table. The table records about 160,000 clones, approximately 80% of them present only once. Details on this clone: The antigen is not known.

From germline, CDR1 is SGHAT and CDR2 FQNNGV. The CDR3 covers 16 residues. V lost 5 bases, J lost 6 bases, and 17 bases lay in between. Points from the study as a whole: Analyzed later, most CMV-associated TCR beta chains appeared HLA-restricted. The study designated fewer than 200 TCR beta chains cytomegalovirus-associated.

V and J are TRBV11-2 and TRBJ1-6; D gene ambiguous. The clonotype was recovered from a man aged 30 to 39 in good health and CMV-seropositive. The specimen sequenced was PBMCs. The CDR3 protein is CASSRLGSTTNSPLHF. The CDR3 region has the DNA TGTGCCAGCAGCCGCCTGGGCTCTACAACTAATTCACCCCTCCACTTT.